This TCR beta chain was captured in a study of technical replicates of blood from several donors. Clones were sequenced by immunoSEQ multiplex PCR, and TCRdb holds only the in-frame ones, with some missing. In the table there are approximately 97,000 clones, roughly 95% of which are singletons. The CDR3 spans 13 residues. After removal of 5 bases from V and 7 bases from J, the junction contained 4 bases not matched to a gene. Germline V lookup: CDR1 KGHSH, CDR2 LQKENI. The chain recombines TRBV18 with TRBJ2-1, with 8 nucleotides matching TRBD1. Sample: T cells isolated from PBMCs. The sequence derives from a human donor in good health. The CDR3 coding sequence is TGTGCCAGCTCAACAGGGGGGACAAATGAGCAGTTCTTC. Its protein product is CASSTGGTNEQFF.